The next 20 T cell receptor beta chains were all read from a single sample in a study of lymphopenia after photon versus proton radiotherapy. The table came from immunoSEQ multiplex PCR; TCRdb's copy has only in-frame clones and leaves some out. The sample has 20,000 to 25,000 clones, 85% seen once; the top ten hold over 15%. The sequencing here drew on peripheral blood, taken from a patient treated with photon-based radiotherapy. Every receptor here comes from a man between 60 and 75 years old with pancreatic cancer.

This clone was seen a single time. This sequence joins TRBV7-6 and TRBJ1-3; D is undetermined. This CDR3 has 13 amino acids. Germline CDR1 and CDR2: SGHVS and FNYEAQ. Deletions cut 2 bases from V and 4 bases from J, with 6 bases between. The CDR3 here is CASSLISGNTIYF. In DNA, the CDR3 is TGTGCCAGCAGCTTAATTTCAGGAAACACCATATATTTT.

V is TRBV27 and J is TRBJ1-1; D remains unclear. The V end was cut by 4 bases, the J end by 4 bases, with 13 bases between. CDR3 size: 14 residues. Germline V gene lookup returns CDR1 MNHEY and CDR2 SMNVEV (reference sequence). The CDR3 DNA sequence: TGTGCCAGCAGTTGGAACGGGCGTGTCACTGAAGCTTTCTTT. Its protein is CASSWNGRVTEAFF.

The V call is TRBV2, the J call TRBJ2-7; 13 bases match TRBD2. Germline V gene data show CDR1 as SNHLY and CDR2 as FYNNEI. V was pared by 8 bases and J by 6 bases, with 16 bases of the junction left unmatched. This CDR3 is 17 amino acids long. The CDR3 region is CASLGEGLAGKGVEQYF. CDR3 sequence (DNA): TGTGCCAGCCTCGGCGAGGGACTAGCGGGGAAAGGGGTCGAGCAGTACTTC. The whole variable domain, filled in from reference TRBV2 and TRBJ2-7, reads EPEVTQTPSHQVTQMGQEVILRCVPISNHLYFYWYRQILGQKVEFLVSFYNNEISEKSEIFDDQFSVERPDGSNFTLKIRSTKLEDSAMYFCASLGEGLAGKGVEQYFGPGTRLTVT.

J is TRBJ1-2 and V is TRBV6-4; TRBD1 aligns across 10 bases. Germline V gene data show CDR1 as MRHNA and CDR2 as SNTAGT. The CDR3 is 15 residues long. With V trimmed by 5 bases and J by 5 bases, 8 bases remained unmatched. CDR3: CASSSPDRGNYGYTF. CDR3 nucleotides: TGTGCCAGCAGTTCCCCGGACAGGGGGAATTATGGCTACACCTTC.

The gene calls are TRBV6-1 and TRBJ2-5, with D perhaps matching TRBD1 or TRBD2 (5 bases each). The CDR3 is 14 amino acids. Per germline, CDR1 MNHNS and CDR2 SASEGT. V dropped 7 bases and J dropped 1 base, with 13 bases sitting between them. CDR3 in DNA: TGTGCCAGCACTCCGGGACCGACCCAAGAGACCCAGTACTTC. It encodes CASTPGPTQETQYF.

The rearrangement links TRBV27 to TRBJ2-7; the D gene could be TRBD1 or TRBD2 (5 bases each). V was cut by 6 bases and J by 5 bases, with 17 bases left in between. The CDR3 loop spans 14 amino acids. The V gene's germline CDR1 is MNHEY and CDR2 SMNVEV (reference sequence). The CDR3 DNA follows: TGTGCCAGCAGGCCGGGGCCTTGGGGGAACGAGCAGTACTTC. Translating gives CASRPGPWGNEQYF.

The chain carries TRBV11-3 and TRBJ2-1; perhaps TRBD1 as D (5 bases). From germline, CDR1 is SGHNT and CDR2 YENEEA. V was cut by 1 base and J by 8 bases, with 18 bases left in between. This CDR3 is 16 amino acids long. CDR3 protein: CASSLGGGASLDEQFF. In DNA form, the CDR3 reads TGTGCCAGCAGCTTAGGAGGTGGGGCTAGTTTGGATGAGCAGTTCTTC.

The CDR3 is CASSPPFNSGRYEQYF. CDR3 coding DNA: TGTGCCAGCAGCCCCCCCTTCAATAGCGGACGCTACGAGCAGTACTTC. The V gene is TRBV9, the J gene TRBJ2-7, with D tentatively TRBD2 (6 bases). The CDR3 spans 16 residues. The V end lost 4 bases, the J end lost 3 bases, and 20 bases lay between the germline ends. Germline V gene sequence: CDR1 SGDLS, CDR2 YYNGEE.

This chain links TRBV30 with TRBJ2-2; D might be TRBD1 (5 bases). The germline V and J ends were trimmed by 0 bases and 6 bases, with 11 bases remaining between them. In germline, CDR1 is GTSNPN, CDR2 SVGIG (reference sequence). The CDR3 loop spans 14 amino acids. DNA of the CDR3: TGTGCCTGGAGTGTATCAGTAGGGGCCGGGGAGCTGTTTTTT. This translates into CAWSVSVGAGELFF.

The CDR3: CASTPTGLAEHFTDTQYF. Here the CDR3 DNA reads TGTGCCAGCACCCCTACGGGACTAGCGGAACATTTCACAGATACGCAGTATTTT. The chain has TRBV27 and TRBJ2-3, with 11 bases fitting TRBD2. V trimming: 7 bases; J trimming: 2 bases; junction bases outside the gene matches: 14. In germline, CDR1 is MNHEY, CDR2 SMNVEV (reference sequence). The CDR3 runs to 18 residues.

The rearrangement uses TRBV30 and TRBJ2-7; tentatively, D is TRBD1 (5 bases). Deletions cut 2 bases from V and 2 bases from J, with 7 bases between. This CDR3 spans 12 amino acids. The germline V gene has CDR1 GTSNPN and CDR2 SVGIG (reference sequence). The CDR3 DNA is TGTGCCTGGAGTAAGACAGCCTACGAGCAGTACTTC. Its translation: CAWSKTAYEQYF.

The V call is TRBV30, the J call TRBJ1-1; possibly TRBD1 for D (5 bases). Germline V CDR1 and CDR2: GTSNPN, SVGIG (reference sequence). There are 10 residues in the CDR3. With 7 bases removed from V and 5 bases from J, the gap between germline ends came to 8 bases. The CDR3 bases are TGTGCCTCAGGGAGAACTGAAGCTTTCTTT. Translation: CASGRTEAFF.

The CDR3 loop reads CAISESKETAPTYEQYF. The CDR3 nucleotides are TGTGCCATCAGTGAGAGTAAAGAGACAGCCCCAACCTACGAGCAGTACTTC. The chain combines TRBV10-3 with TRBJ2-7, with a weak D call TRBD1 (5 bases). With 2 bases removed from V and 2 bases from J, the gap between germline ends came to 19 bases. CDR1 is ENHRY, CDR2 SYGVKD, per germline. The CDR3 runs to 17 residues.

This clone was detected only once. The V and J genes are TRBV5-6 and TRBJ2-1; D uncertain. The CDR3 spans 14 residues. The germline gives CDR1 SGHDT, CDR2 YYEEEE. The V and J ends lost 1 base and 3 bases respectively, with 8 bases between them. The CDR3 sequence is CASSLIGYYNEQFF. CDR3 DNA: TGTGCCAGCAGCTTGATAGGGTACTACAATGAGCAGTTCTTC.

The chain carries TRBV27 and TRBJ2-6, with D unresolved. Deletions cut 6 bases from V and 0 bases from J, with 6 bases between. The germline V gene encodes CDR1 MNHEY and CDR2 SMNVEV (reference sequence). This CDR3 has 14 amino acids. The DNA of the CDR3 is TGTGCCAGCAGCCAAAGCTCTGGGGCCAACGTCCTGACTTTC. Protein product: CASSQSSGANVLTF.

The V call is TRBV11-2, the J call TRBJ1-4; TRBD1 aligns across 9 bases. Germline CDR1 is SGHAT and CDR2 is FQNNGV. V was clipped by 6 bases and J by 8 bases; unmatched bases: 4. This CDR3 comprises 13 residues. The CDR3 loop is CASRSTGGEKLFF. The DNA of the CDR3 is TGTGCCAGCAGATCGACAGGGGGGGAAAAACTGTTTTTT.

The chain recombines TRBV9 with TRBJ1-1; D call uncertain. CDR1 SGDLS and CDR2 YYNGEE come from the germline V gene. The CDR3 has 16 amino acids. The V end was cut by 4 bases, the J end by 5 bases, with 21 bases between. CDR3 nucleotide sequence: TGTGCCAGCAGCCCTCACATCGTCCCGAGGAGGACTGAAGCTTTCTTT. Residues: CASSPHIVPRRTEAFF.

This clone occurred once. This chain links TRBV5-4 with TRBJ1-2; D gene uncertain. V was clipped by 0 bases and J by 8 bases, with 14 bases between them. The germline CDR1 and CDR2 sequences are SGHNT and YYREEE (reference sequence). The CDR3 loop spans 14 amino acids. CDR3: CASSLAVSPRGYTF. CDR3 sequence (DNA): TGTGCCAGCAGCTTGGCCGTCAGCCCTCGGGGCTACACCTTC.

The rearrangement uses TRBV19 and TRBJ2-1; D uncertain. CDR1 and CDR2 (germline): LNHDA, SQIVND (reference sequence). The V end was cut by 1 base, the J end by 3 bases, with 10 bases between. The CDR3 is made up of 15 amino acids. CDR3 residues: CASSIVPSGYNEQFF. The DNA of the CDR3 is TGTGCCAGTAGTATAGTTCCTTCGGGCTACAATGAGCAGTTCTTC.

A note on this clone: One end of the junction does not line up with germline, which may come from a read error. V usage is TRBV6-1 and J usage is TRBJ1-1; D might be TRBD1 (5 bases). Germline V gene data show CDR1 as MNHNS and CDR2 as SASEGT. The CDR3 length is 15 residues. The DNA of the CDR3 is TGTGCCAACAGTGGGGTTCAACCAGGGCCCCACAGAGCTTTCTTT. Translating it yields CANSGVQPGPHRAFF.